The 18 T cell receptor beta chains presented below share a single source sample, sequenced in a study of cytomegalovirus exposure and HLA in healthy donors. Profiling relied on immunoSEQ multiplex PCR, and the TCRdb table lists in-frame clones only, not all of them. The sample contains a few hundred thousand clones, approximately 86% of which appear only once. Sequenced: PBMCs. Receptors originate from a young woman in good health and CMV-seronegative.

The rearrangement links TRBV19 to TRBJ1-5; no clear D gene. This CDR3 is built from 14 residues. Looked up from germline, CDR1 is LNHDA and CDR2 is SQIVND (reference sequence). Trimming left V 6 bases short and J 3 bases short, with 12 bases between. CDR3: CASRPYTINQPQHF. The CDR3 DNA follows: TGTGCCAGTAGACCTTACACCATCAATCAGCCCCAGCATTTT.

The V call is TRBV1, the J call TRBJ2-3; TRBD2, as called in the table, went unchecked against the DNA. TRBV1 is labeled a pseudogene. The CDR3 spans 17 residues. Written as DNA, the CDR3 is TGCACCAGCAGCCAAGCGGACGGGGGGCAAGGTCCGGATACGCAGTATTTT. Its protein product is CTSSQADGGQGPDTQYF.

The chain recombines TRBV20-1 with TRBJ1-2, with D unclear. This CDR3 is 11 amino acids long. The germline V and J ends were trimmed by 5 bases and 2 bases, with 6 bases remaining between them. Looked up from germline, CDR1 is DFQATT and CDR2 is SNEGSKA (reference sequence). The CDR3 sequence: CSAEENYGYTF. The DNA for the CDR3 is TGCAGTGCTGAGGAAAACTATGGCTACACCTTC.

This rearrangement joins TRBV9 to TRBJ1-2, with D uncertain. There are 13 residues in the CDR3. The V end lost 0 bases, the J end lost 7 bases, and 10 bases lay between the germline ends. Germline V CDR1 and CDR2: SGDLS, YYNGEE. CDR3 sequence reads: CASSVGAASGYTF. The CDR3, as DNA: TGTGCCAGCAGCGTAGGAGCTGCAAGTGGCTACACCTTC.

V and J are TRBV6-1 and TRBJ1-1; D unclear. Germline-derived CDR1 and CDR2 are MNHNS and SASEGT. V shed 8 bases and J shed 0 bases, with 16 bases lying between them. CDR3 length: 15 amino acids. This CDR3 is CASGPSTVLNTEAFF. The CDR3 bases are TGTGCCAGCGGTCCGAGTACGGTTCTGAACACTGAAGCTTTCTTT.

This clone was observed once. V is TRBV10-1 and J is TRBJ2-3; a possible D gene is TRBD2 (6 bases). V dropped 5 bases and J dropped 2 bases, with 11 bases sitting between them. The germline V gene has CDR1 WNHNN and CDR2 SYGVQD (reference sequence). CDR3 length equals 14 residues. Here the CDR3 reads CASSLGLYTDTQYF. The CDR3 DNA sequence: TGCGCCAGCAGTCTGGGACTCTACACAGATACGCAGTATTTT.

This clone has just a few counts. The chain employs TRBV7-2 and TRBJ2-2; D uncertain. This CDR3 region has 12 residues. With 1 base removed from V and 5 bases from J, the gap between germline ends came to 2 bases. The V gene's germline CDR1 is SGHTA and CDR2 FQGNSA. The CDR3, as DNA: TGTGCCAGCAGCTTAGTAACCGGGGAGCTGTTTTTT. Amino acids: CASSLVTGELFF.

V gene TRBV29-1 combines with J gene TRBJ1-2; 9 bases match TRBD1. The CDR3 consists of 13 residues. Germline-derived CDR1 and CDR2 are SQVTM and ANQGSEA. Unmatched junction bases numbered 12, after V lost 7 bases and J lost 9 bases. In nucleotides, the CDR3 is TGCAGCGGGACCGGGACAGGGATTGAAAGCTACACCTTC. This encodes CSGTGTGIESYTF.

This clone was detected a few times. The chain uses TRBV2 and TRBJ1-1; possible D gene TRBD1, 6 bases. The V end lost 8 bases, the J end lost 2 bases, and 12 bases lay between the germline ends. CDR1 is SNHLY and CDR2 is FYNNEI in the germline V gene. This CDR3 comprises 13 residues. The CDR3 sequence: CASLGGANTEAFF. The CDR3, as DNA: TGTGCCAGCCTAGGGGGAGCTAACACTGAAGCTTTCTTT.

The rearrangement links TRBV7-2 to TRBJ1-4, with D unresolved. This CDR3 is 18 amino acids long. Germline V gives CDR1 SGHTA, CDR2 FQGNSA. The V end lost 5 bases, the J end lost 0 bases, and 19 bases lay between the germline ends. The CDR3 here is CASSIKARLIATNEKLFF. In nucleotides, the CDR3 is TGTGCCAGCAGCATTAAAGCGCGCCTAATTGCAACTAATGAAAAACTGTTTTTT. Looking up the rest from reference TRBV7-2 and TRBJ1-4 gives the full variable domain: GAGVSQSPSNKVTEKGKDVELRCDPISGHTALYWYRQSLGQGLEFLIYFQGNSAPDKSGLPSDRFSAERTGGSVSTLTIQRTQQEDSAVYLCASSIKARLIATNEKLFFGSGTQLSVL.

About this clone: This may arise from a read error, as a much more abundant clone is one base away. J is TRBJ2-7 and V is TRBV5-4; 7 nucleotides match TRBD2. V was pared by 6 bases and J by 4 bases, with 7 bases of the junction left unmatched. Germline V gene sequence: CDR1 SGHNT, CDR2 YYREEE (reference sequence). This CDR3 is 13 amino acids long. The chain's CDR3 is CASTTSRQYEQYF. CDR3 in DNA: TGTGCCAGCACGACTAGCAGACAGTACGAGCAGTACTTC.

The chain has TRBV11-3 and TRBJ2-7; D remains ambiguous. V was clipped by 3 bases and J by 4 bases, with 7 bases between them. Germline assignment: CDR1 SGHNT and CDR2 YENEEA. CDR3 length: 12 amino acids. CDR3 sequence reads: CASSFGGYEQYF. The CDR3 DNA reads as TGTGCCAGCAGCTTTGGCGGATACGAGCAGTACTTC.

The CDR3 protein is CASSDYYNEQFF. In DNA, the CDR3 is TGTGCCAGCAGTGACTATTACAATGAGCAGTTCTTC. The chain links TRBV2 to TRBJ2-1; D not certain. This CDR3 comprises 12 residues. Germline CDR1 and CDR2: SNHLY and FYNNEI. Trimming cost V 3 bases and J 4 bases, with 4 bases left between them.

CDR3 sequence: CASSFSSNTEAFF. As DNA, the CDR3 is TGTGCCAGCAGCTTCTCTTCGAACACTGAAGCTTTCTTT. The genes are TRBV7-7 and TRBJ1-1; D unclear. Trimming removed 3 bases from V and 1 base from J, with 6 bases in between. The CDR3 runs 13 residues. Per the germline V gene, CDR1 is SSHAT and CDR2 is FNYEAQ (reference sequence).

The J gene is TRBJ2-3, the V gene TRBV19; unclear D gene. Looked up from germline, CDR1 is LNHDA and CDR2 is SQIVND (reference sequence). This CDR3 is 17 amino acids long. Trimming pared 0 bases from V and 2 bases from J, leaving 15 bases between. The CDR3 nucleotides are TGTGCCAGTAGTATAGATCTTCGACGGCGGTACACAGATACGCAGTATTTT. Amino acids: CASSIDLRRRYTDTQYF.

The rearrangement uses TRBV12-5 and TRBJ2-1; the D gene is possibly TRBD1 (6 bases). This CDR3 has 14 amino acids. Between the trimmed V and J ends, which lost 4 bases and 5 bases, there was a span of 12 bases. Germline CDR1 reads LGHNT; CDR2 reads FRNRAP. CDR3 region: CASGSTGSNNEQFF. The DNA for the CDR3 is TGTGCTAGTGGTTCAACAGGGAGCAACAATGAGCAGTTCTTC. The variable domain in full, with the rest retrieved from reference TRBV12-5 and TRBJ2-1, is DARVTQTPRHKVTEMGQEVTMRCQPILGHNTVFWYRQTMMQGLELLAYFRNRAPLDDSGMPKDRFSAEMPDATLATLKIQPSEPRDSAVYFCASGSTGSNNEQFFGPGTRLTVL.

The chain carries TRBV7-6 and TRBJ2-7, with TRBD1 identical over 7 bases. The CDR3 is 15 residues long. Germline-derived CDR1 and CDR2 are SGHVS and FNYEAQ. V dropped 3 bases and J dropped 4; count of bases not matched to a gene: 9. The chain's CDR3 is CASSFASQGTYEQYF. The CDR3 nucleotides read TGTGCCAGCAGCTTTGCCTCACAGGGGACGTACGAGCAGTACTTC.

As to this clone: One end of the junction is discordant with germline, which a read error may explain. Other DNA sequences in this specimen translate into the identical CDR3. The rearrangement links TRBV29-1 to TRBJ1-1, with a possible D match to TRBD1 (6 bases). This CDR3 region has 13 residues. Germline loops: CDR1 SQVTM, CDR2 ANQGSEA. DNA for the CDR3: TGCAGCGTCGAAGGGGGGCTGAACACTGAAGCTTTCTTT. This gives the protein CSVEGGLNTEAFF.